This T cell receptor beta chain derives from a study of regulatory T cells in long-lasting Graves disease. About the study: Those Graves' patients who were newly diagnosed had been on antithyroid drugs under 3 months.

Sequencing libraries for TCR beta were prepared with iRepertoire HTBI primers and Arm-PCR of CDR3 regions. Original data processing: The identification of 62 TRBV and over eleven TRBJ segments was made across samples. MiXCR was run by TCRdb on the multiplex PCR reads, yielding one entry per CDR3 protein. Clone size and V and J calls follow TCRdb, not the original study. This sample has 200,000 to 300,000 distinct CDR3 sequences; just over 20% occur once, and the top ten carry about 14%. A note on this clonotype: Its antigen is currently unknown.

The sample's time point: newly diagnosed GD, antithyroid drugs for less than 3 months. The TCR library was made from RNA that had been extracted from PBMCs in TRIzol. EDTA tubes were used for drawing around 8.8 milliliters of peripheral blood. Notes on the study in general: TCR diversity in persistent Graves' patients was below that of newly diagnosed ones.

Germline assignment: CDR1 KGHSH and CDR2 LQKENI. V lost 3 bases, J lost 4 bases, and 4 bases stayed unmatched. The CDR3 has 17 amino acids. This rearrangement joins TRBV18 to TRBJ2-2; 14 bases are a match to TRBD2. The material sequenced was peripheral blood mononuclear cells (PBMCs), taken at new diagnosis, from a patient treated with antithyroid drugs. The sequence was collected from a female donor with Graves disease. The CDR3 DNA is TGTGCCAGCTCACCCTCCGGACTAGCGGGAGGCACCGGGGAGCTGTTTTTT. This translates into CASSPSGLAGGTGELFF.